The source of this T cell receptor (beta chain) is a study of control samples from healthy donors and cancer patients. Profiled with immunoSEQ multiplex PCR; TCRdb holds only in-frame clones, not every one. Of some 140,000 clones in the sample, roughly 94% are singletons; the top ten hold around 5.4%. Germline CDR1 MDHEN, CDR2 SYDVKM. The V end was cut by 5 bases, the J end by 1 base, with 11 bases between. The CDR3 extends over 14 amino acids. This receptor was obtained from a man aged 40-50 years in good health. The chain is built from TRBV28 and TRBJ1-1, with a possible D match to TRBD1 (6 bases). Sequencing was done on a sample of blood. In DNA form, the CDR3 reads TGTGCCAGCAGTATTGGACAGAGGAACACTGAAGCTTTCTTT. Residues: CASSIGQRNTEAFF. Combining the CDR3 with reference TRBV28 and TRBJ1-1 gives the whole variable domain DVKVTQSSRYLVKRTGEKVFLECVQDMDHENMFWYRQDPGLGLRLIYFSYDVKMKEKGDIPEGYSVSREKKERFSLILESASTNQTSMYLCASSIGQRNTEAFFGQGTRLTVV.